Described below is a single TCR beta chain sequence and its context. Under the authors' procedure: By means of reference gene primer amplification, nucleated cell counts were estimated. Here immunoSEQ multiplex PCR was the method, and the copy in TCRdb shows in-frame clones only, minus some. V and J calls and clone size are as listed in that table; D and trimming were resolved from the DNA. Found here are some 250,000 clones, 75% to 90% of them singletons; the top ten hold about 3%. This specimen comes from a study of blood T cell repertoires in COVID-19. Study-level information: Sites in the United States, Italy and Spain provided acute and convalescent COVID-19 samples. T cells, B-cell-depleted T cells, or PBMCs supplied cDNA or gDNA.

CDR1 is MGHDK, CDR2 SYGVNS, per germline. V was clipped by 5 bases and J by 0 bases, with 9 bases between them. The CDR3 loop spans 14 amino acids. Sequenced material: peripheral blood. The rearrangement joins TRBV25-1 to TRBJ2-3, with D perhaps matching TRBD1 (6 bases). This receptor was obtained from a young woman who had recovered from COVID-19. CDR3 sequence reads: CASSLGASTDTQYF. CDR3 bases: TGTGCCAGCAGTTTGGGGGCTAGCACAGATACGCAGTATTTT. Drawing the rest from reference TRBV25-1 and TRBJ2-3, the complete variable domain is EADIYQTPRYLVIGTGKKITLECSQTMGHDKMYWYQQDPGMELHLIHYSYGVNSTEKGDLSSESTVSRIRTEHFPLTLESARPSHTSQYLCASSLGASTDTQYFGPGTRLTVL.